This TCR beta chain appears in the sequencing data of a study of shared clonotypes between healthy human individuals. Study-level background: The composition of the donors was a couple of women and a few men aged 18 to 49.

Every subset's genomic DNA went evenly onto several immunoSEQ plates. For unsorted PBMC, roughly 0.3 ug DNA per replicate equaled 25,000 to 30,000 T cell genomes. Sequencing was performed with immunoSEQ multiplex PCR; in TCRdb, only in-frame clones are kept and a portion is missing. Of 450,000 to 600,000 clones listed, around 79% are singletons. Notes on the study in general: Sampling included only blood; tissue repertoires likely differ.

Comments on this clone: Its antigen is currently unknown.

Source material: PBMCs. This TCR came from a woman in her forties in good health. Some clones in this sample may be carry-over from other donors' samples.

The CDR3 here is CASSPTGVRETQYF. The DNA of the CDR3 is TGTGCCAGCTCACCGACAGGGGTCAGGGAGACCCAGTACTTC. This chain connects TRBV18 to TRBJ2-5; 8 bases are shared with TRBD1. With V trimmed by 3 bases and J by 5 bases, 5 bases remained unmatched. The CDR3 has 14 amino acids. In germline, CDR1 is KGHSH, CDR2 LQKENI.